This T cell receptor (beta chain) was retrieved from a study of cytomegalovirus exposure and HLA in healthy donors. This CDR3 contains 14 residues. Germline V gene lookup returns CDR1 MNHNS and CDR2 SASEGT. V was cut by 2 bases and J by 1 base, with 9 bases left in between. Regarding this clone: Its antigen is unknown.

Study-level points and caveats: A list of approximately 160 TCR beta chains associated with cytomegalovirus was given.

Primers: 60 Vbeta forward and 13 Jbeta reverse. Here immunoSEQ multiplex PCR was the method, and the copy in TCRdb shows in-frame clones only, minus some. The sample lists about 99,000 clones; roughly 78% were seen once. The chain employs TRBV6-1 and TRBJ2-7; D is unresolved. The sequenced sample was PBMCs. The TCR was taken from a woman between 40 and 55 years old in good health and CMV-seronegative. In nucleotides, the CDR3 is TGTGCCAGCAGTGAACCAGACTGGTCCTACGAGCAGTACTTC. Translated, it gives CASSEPDWSYEQYF.